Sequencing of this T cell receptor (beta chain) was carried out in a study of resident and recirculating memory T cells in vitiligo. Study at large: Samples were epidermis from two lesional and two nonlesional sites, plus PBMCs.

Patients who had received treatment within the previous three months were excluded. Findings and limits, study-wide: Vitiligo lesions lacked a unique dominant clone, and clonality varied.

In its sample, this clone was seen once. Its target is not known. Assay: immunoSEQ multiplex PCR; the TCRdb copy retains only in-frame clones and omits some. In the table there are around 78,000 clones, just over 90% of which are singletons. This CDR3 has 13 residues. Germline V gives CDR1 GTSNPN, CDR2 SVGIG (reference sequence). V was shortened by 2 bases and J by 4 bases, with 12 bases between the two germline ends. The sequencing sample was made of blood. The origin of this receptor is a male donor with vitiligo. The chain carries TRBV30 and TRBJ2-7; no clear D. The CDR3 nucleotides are TGTGCCTGGAGTCCCCCGGCGGATTACGAGCAGTACTTC. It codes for CAWSPPADYEQYF.